Each of the 15 T cell receptor beta chains below was sequenced from the same sample in a study of CD8 T cells in Susac syndrome. RNA in amounts of about 0.5 to 1 ug was reverse transcribed with random hexamers. TCRdb reprocessed the immunoSEQ multiplex PCR reads with MiXCR, giving one entry per CDR3 protein. Here the sample spans around 170,000 distinct CDR3 sequences, approximately 90% being singletons. Sequenced sample: CD4+ T cells from PBMCs. The receptors come from a human donor in good health.

The chain is built from TRBV5-1 and TRBJ2-5; D is unresolved. V lost 5 bases, J lost 1 base, and 15 bases lay in between. Germline CDR1 is SGHRS and CDR2 is YFSETQ. CDR3 size: 15 residues. The CDR3 DNA is TGCGCCAGCAGAGCACTGGTAGGCTCCCAAGAGACCCAGTACTTC. Amino acid sequence: CASRALVGSQETQYF. The full variable domain, rest sourced from reference TRBV5-1 and TRBJ2-5, is KAGVTQTPRYLIKTRGQQVTLSCSPISGHRSVSWYQQTPGQGLQFLFEYFSETQRNKGNFPGRFSGRQFSNSRSEMNVSTLELGDSALYLCASRALVGSQETQYFGPGTRLLVL.

V is TRBV28 and J is TRBJ2-3; no clear D. Germline V gives CDR1 MDHEN, CDR2 SYDVKM. This CDR3 is 12 amino acids long. Deletions cut 4 bases from V and 5 bases from J, with 7 bases between. The CDR3 DNA is TGTGCCAGCAGTTCCTTGGGAGATACGCAGTATTTT. Its protein is CASSSLGDTQYF.

The rearrangement uses TRBV30 and TRBJ2-7; 13 nucleotides match TRBD2. Germline trimming cut 2 bases from V and 3 bases from J; bases unmatched to any gene: 7. CDR3 length equals 16 residues. CDR1 GTSNPN and CDR2 SVGIG come from the germline V gene (reference sequence). The CDR3 loop reads CAWSSGTSGVLYEQYF. The CDR3 region has the DNA TGTGCCTGGAGTTCCGGGACTAGCGGGGTGCTCTACGAGCAGTACTTC.

The chain couples TRBV6-2 or TRBV6-3 to TRBJ2-1, with D maybe TRBD2 (6 bases). The V gene's germline CDR1 is MNHEY and CDR2 SVGEGT. The CDR3 extends over 17 amino acids. V lost 4 bases and J 2 bases, leaving 18 bases between the germline ends. The CDR3 loop is CASSWEFRGGTYNEQFF. The DNA of the CDR3 is TGTGCCAGCAGTTGGGAATTCCGTGGGGGGACCTACAATGAGCAGTTCTTC.

The chain is built from TRBV3-1 and TRBJ2-1, with D maybe TRBD2 (6 bases). Per germline, CDR1 LGHDT and CDR2 YNNKEL (reference sequence). V lost 1 base, J lost 3 bases, and 10 bases lay in between. The CDR3 extends over 15 amino acids. CDR3 sequence: CASSQGGLHYNEQFF. CDR3 DNA: TGTGCCAGCAGCCAAGGAGGACTACACTACAATGAGCAGTTCTTC.

The V call is TRBV10-3, the J call TRBJ1-1; 7 positions match TRBD1. With 6 bases clipped from V and 5 bases from J, the junction kept 6 bases outside the gene matches. Germline values: CDR1 ENHRY, CDR2 SYGVKD. The CDR3 runs to 13 residues. The CDR3 protein is CAIRGTEGTEAFF. As DNA, the CDR3 is TGTGCCATCAGGGGGACAGAGGGAACTGAAGCTTTCTTT.

CDR3 DNA: TGCAGTGGAATAGCGGGAAGGATCAGAGAGACCCAGTACTTC. It specifies CSGIAGRIRETQYF. This sequence joins TRBV20-1 and TRBJ2-5; TRBD2 aligns across 8 bases. J lost 4 bases, V lost 7 bases, and 11 bases had no gene match. The CDR3 has 14 amino acids. Germline assignment: CDR1 DFQATT and CDR2 SNEGSKA (reference sequence).

This clonotype has only one observation. This rearrangement joins TRBV30 to TRBJ2-3; D ambiguous. Deletions cut 2 bases from V and 4 bases from J, with 4 bases between. Germline CDR1 reads GTSNPN; CDR2 reads SVGIG (reference sequence). CDR3 length: 11 amino acids. CDR3 bases: TGTGCCTGGAGTCCAGCAGATACGCAGTATTTT. It specifies CAWSPADTQYF.

The rearrangement joins TRBV18 to TRBJ2-6; TRBD1 matches 7 bases. The CDR3 is 18 residues long. The V gene's germline CDR1 is KGHSH and CDR2 LQKENI. Trimming at V came to 2 bases and at J to 0 bases, leaving 7 bases not matched to a gene. In DNA, the CDR3 is TGTGCCAGCTCACCAACAGGGGCCCAGAGCTCTGGGGCCAACGTCCTGACTTTC. It codes for CASSPTGAQSSGANVLTF. The whole variable domain, filled in from reference TRBV18 and TRBJ2-6, reads NAGVMQNPRHLVRRRGQEARLRCSPMKGHSHVYWYRQLPEEGLKFMVYLQKENIIDESGMPKERFSAEFPKEGPSILRIQQVVRGDSAAYFCASSPTGAQSSGANVLTFGAGSRLTVL.

This chain connects TRBV6-5 to TRBJ2-2; 7 bases line up with TRBD1. CDR3 size: 15 residues. Germline CDR1 and CDR2: MNHEY and SVGAGI. Trimming cost V 4 bases and J 0 bases; bases outside gene matches: 2. The CDR3 is CASSSQGANTGELFF. DNA for the CDR3: TGTGCCAGCAGTTCTCAGGGGGCGAACACCGGGGAGCTGTTTTTT.

This clonotype appeared a single time. The V gene is TRBV20-1, the J gene TRBJ2-7, with no clear D. With 0 bases removed from V and 1 base from J, the gap between germline ends came to 13 bases. The CDR3 has 15 amino acids. The V gene's germline CDR1 is DFQATT and CDR2 SNEGSKA (reference sequence). In nucleotides, the CDR3 is TGCAGTGCTAGAGATCCCCGACCCGGATCCTACGAGCAGTACTTC. It translates to CSARDPRPGSYEQYF.

V is TRBV7-9 and J is TRBJ1-4; possibly TRBD1 for D (5 bases). V was shortened by 0 bases and J by 8 bases, with 7 bases between the two germline ends. This CDR3 is built from 13 residues. CDR1 is SEHNR and CDR2 is FQNEAQ in the germline V gene (reference sequence). The CDR3 sequence: CASSLAPGEKLFF. The CDR3 DNA is TGTGCCAGCAGCTTAGCGCCAGGGGAAAAACTGTTTTTT.

This clonotype was counted between two and nine times. The chain uses TRBV5-1 and TRBJ2-7; D uncertain. CDR1 and CDR2 from the germline V gene are SGHRS and YFSETQ. The CDR3 runs to 13 residues. V was shortened by 4 bases and J by 7 bases, with 15 bases between the two germline ends. The CDR3 DNA reads TGCGCCAGCAGCCTAGACACGGAGAGGGAGCAGTACTTC. It encodes CASSLDTEREQYF.

The rearrangement joins TRBV7-3 to TRBJ1-1, with no clear D. V lost 7 bases and J lost 7, with 16 bases in between. The CDR3 totals 13 residues. Germline V CDR1 and CDR2: SGHTA, FQGTGA. The CDR3 region has the DNA TGTGCCAGCAAAAAAGGACGTATTGATGAAGCTTTCTTT. It yields the protein CASKKGRIDEAFF.

The genes are TRBV5-1 and TRBJ2-2; 8 positions match TRBD1. CDR1 is SGHRS, CDR2 YFSETQ, per germline. With 4 bases clipped from V and 4 bases from J, the junction kept 3 bases outside the gene matches. The CDR3 contains 14 residues. The CDR3 sequence: CASSETGVTGELFF. DNA of the CDR3: TGCGCCAGCAGCGAGACAGGGGTCACCGGGGAGCTGTTTTTT.